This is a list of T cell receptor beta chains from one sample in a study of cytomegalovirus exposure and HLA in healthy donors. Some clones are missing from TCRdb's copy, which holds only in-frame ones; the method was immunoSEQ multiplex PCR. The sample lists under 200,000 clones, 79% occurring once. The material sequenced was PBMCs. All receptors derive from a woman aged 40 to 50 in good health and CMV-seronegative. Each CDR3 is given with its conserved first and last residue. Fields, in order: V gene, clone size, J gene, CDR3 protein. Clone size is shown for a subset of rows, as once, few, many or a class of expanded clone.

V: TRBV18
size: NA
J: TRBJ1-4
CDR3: CASSPPGGVTNEKLFF

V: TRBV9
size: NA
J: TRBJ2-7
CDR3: CASSVDGSPYEQYF

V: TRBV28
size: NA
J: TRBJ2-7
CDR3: CASSGTLFYEQYF

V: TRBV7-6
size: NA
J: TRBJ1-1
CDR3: CASSSNPGTGIRNTEAFF

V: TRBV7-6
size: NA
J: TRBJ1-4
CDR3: CASSLSIRGATANEKLFF

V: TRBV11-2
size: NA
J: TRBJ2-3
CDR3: CASSLGHYTDTQYF

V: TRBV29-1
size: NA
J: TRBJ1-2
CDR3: CSVGGPSYGYTF

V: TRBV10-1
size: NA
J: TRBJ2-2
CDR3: CASSESRATGELFF

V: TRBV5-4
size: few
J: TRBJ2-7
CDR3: CASSSGHYEQYF

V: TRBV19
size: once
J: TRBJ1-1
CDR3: CASSFGTGDTEAFF

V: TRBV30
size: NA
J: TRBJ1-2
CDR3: CACPDRGGYGYTF

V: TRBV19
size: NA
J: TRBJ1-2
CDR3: CASSHLGPPSGYTF

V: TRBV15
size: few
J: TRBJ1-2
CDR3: CATSRETGGYGYTF

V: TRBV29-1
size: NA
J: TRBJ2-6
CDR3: CSVTGSGANVLTF

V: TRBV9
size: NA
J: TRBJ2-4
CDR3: CASSAAGQGITGNIQYF

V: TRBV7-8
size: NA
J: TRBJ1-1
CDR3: CASSLRGQGFEAFF

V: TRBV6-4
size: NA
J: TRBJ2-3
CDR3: CASSPGTGYTDTQYF